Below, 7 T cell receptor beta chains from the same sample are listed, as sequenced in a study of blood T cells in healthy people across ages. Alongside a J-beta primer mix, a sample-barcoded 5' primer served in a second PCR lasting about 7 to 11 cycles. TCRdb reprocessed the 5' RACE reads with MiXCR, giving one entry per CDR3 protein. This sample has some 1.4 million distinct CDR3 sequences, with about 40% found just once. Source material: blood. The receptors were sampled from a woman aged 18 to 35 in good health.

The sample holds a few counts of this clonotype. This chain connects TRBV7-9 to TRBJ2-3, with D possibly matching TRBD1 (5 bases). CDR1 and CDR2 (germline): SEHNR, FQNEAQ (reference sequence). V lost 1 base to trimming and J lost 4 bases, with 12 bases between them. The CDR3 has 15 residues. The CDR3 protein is CASSLGRVSADTQYF. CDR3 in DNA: TGTGCCAGCAGCTTAGGCAGGGTATCGGCAGATACGCAGTATTTT.

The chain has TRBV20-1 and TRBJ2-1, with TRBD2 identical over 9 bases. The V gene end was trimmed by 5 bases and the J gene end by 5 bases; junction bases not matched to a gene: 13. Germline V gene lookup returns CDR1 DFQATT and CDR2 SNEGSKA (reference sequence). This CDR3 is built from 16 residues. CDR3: CSAYGFGGRADNEQFF. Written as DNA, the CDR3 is TGCAGTGCTTACGGTTTCGGCGGGAGGGCCGACAATGAGCAGTTCTTC.

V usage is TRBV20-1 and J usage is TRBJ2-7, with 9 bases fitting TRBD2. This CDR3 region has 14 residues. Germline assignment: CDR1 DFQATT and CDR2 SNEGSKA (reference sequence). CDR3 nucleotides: TGCAGGGTTCCAGTAGCGGGGGACTCCTACGAGCAGTACTTC. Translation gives CRVPVAGDSYEQYF.

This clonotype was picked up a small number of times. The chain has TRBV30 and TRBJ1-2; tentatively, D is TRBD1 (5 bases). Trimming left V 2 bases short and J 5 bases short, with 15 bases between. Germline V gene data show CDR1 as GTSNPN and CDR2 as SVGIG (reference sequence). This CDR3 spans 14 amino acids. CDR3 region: CAWSRGGDGYGYTF. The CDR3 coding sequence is TGTGCCTGGAGTCGCGGGGGAGACGGGTATGGCTACACCTTC.

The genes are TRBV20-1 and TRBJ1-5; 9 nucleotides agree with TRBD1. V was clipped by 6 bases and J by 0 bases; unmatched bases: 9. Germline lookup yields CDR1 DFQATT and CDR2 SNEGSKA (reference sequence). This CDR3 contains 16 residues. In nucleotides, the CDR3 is TGCAGTGCGGGGACAGGGACTACCTTTAGCAATCAGCCCCAGCATTTT. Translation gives CSAGTGTTFSNQPQHF.

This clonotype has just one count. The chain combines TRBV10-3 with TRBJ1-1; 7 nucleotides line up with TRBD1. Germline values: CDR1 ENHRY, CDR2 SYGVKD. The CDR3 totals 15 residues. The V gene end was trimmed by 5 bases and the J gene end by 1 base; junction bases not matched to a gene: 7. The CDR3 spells CAISLSGTENTEAFF. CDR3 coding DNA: TGTGCCATCAGTCTTTCCGGGACAGAGAACACTGAAGCTTTCTTT.

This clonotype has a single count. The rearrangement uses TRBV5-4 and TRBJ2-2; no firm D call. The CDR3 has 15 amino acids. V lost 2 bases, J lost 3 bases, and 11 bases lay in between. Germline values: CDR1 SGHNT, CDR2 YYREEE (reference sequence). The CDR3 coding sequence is TGTGCCAGCAGCTTTAGTTCCCAGTACACCGGGGAGCTGTTTTTT. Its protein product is CASSFSSQYTGELFF. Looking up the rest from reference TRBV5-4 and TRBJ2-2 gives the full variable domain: ETGVTQSPTHLIKTRGQQVTLRCSSQSGHNTVSWYQQALGQGPQFIFQYYREEENGRGNFPPRFSGLQFPNYSSELNVNALELDDSALYLCASSFSSQYTGELFFGEGSRLTVL.